This T cell receptor (beta chain) was identified in a study of blood T cell repertoires in COVID-19. J was trimmed by 1 base and V by 3 bases; bases with no gene match: 9. Germline lookup yields CDR1 MGHDK and CDR2 SYGVNS. The CDR3 is 17 residues long. Repertoires were generated with immunoSEQ multiplex PCR, while TCRdb's copy carries only in-frame clones and drops some. In the table there are 150,000 to 200,000 clones, 80% of which are singletons. Sequenced: PBMCs or T cells enriched from blood (not recorded which). The J gene is TRBJ2-1, the V gene TRBV25-1; 7 bases line up with TRBD1. The sequence derives from a middle-aged man who had recovered from COVID-19. DNA for the CDR3: TGTGCCAGCAGTGATATTACACACAGGGGATCCTACAATGAGCAGTTCTTC. Its protein product is CASSDITHRGSYNEQFF.